A selection of T cell receptor beta chains follows, all from one sample in a study of metastatic and nonmetastatic thyroid tumors. TCRdb reassembled clones from the PCR reads with MiXCR. The repertoire holds 20,000 to 25,000 clones, with less than 15% as singletons. The sequencing input was tumor tissue. The receptors come from a female donor with papillary thyroid cancer or a benign thyroid nodule (not recorded which). Some clones in this sample may be carry-over from other donors' samples. The CDR3 runs from the conserved cysteine through the conserved F or W. Fields, in order: clone size, V gene, D gene, J gene, CDR3 DNA, CDR3 protein. A D gene is named only where the DNA matches it firmly. The listing skips clone size in some rows; elsewhere it reads once, few, many or a size class.

>many|TRBV18|TRBD2|TRBJ2-4
TGTGCCAGCTCACCCCGGACTAGCGGGAGTTTAAAAAACATTCAGTACTTC
CASSPRTSGSLKNIQYF
>medium-sized|TRBV7-6|NA|TRBJ1-1
TGTGCCAGCAGCTTATCAGTCCGTAATCGGGCTTTCTTT
CASSLSVRNRAFF
>NA|TRBV5-1|TRBD1|TRBJ1-6
TGCGCCAGCAGCTTTGGTCCCGGGACAGGCAAAAATTCGCCCCTCCACTTT
CASSFGPGTGKNSPLHF
>many|TRBV6-2/TRBV6-3|NA|TRBJ2-7
TGTGCCAGCAGTTACGAAGCAGGGGCCTACGAGCAGTACTTC
CASSYEAGAYEQYF
>many|TRBV6-5|TRBD1|TRBJ2-7
TGTGCCAGCAGTTACTCCCCGGACAGGACCTACGAGCAGTACTTC
CASSYSPDRTYEQYF
>many|TRBV3-1|TRBD2|TRBJ2-7
TGTGCCAGCAGCTTTTGGACTAGCGCCTACGAGCAGTACTTC
CASSFWTSAYEQYF
>NA|TRBV6-2/TRBV6-3|TRBD2|TRBJ2-2
TGTGCCAGCAGTTACCCCCACTTCAGCGGGGGGGCGAACGTTACCGGGGAGCTGTTTTTT
CASSYPHFSGGANVTGELFF
>NA|TRBV5-1|TRBD1|TRBJ2-3
TGCGCCAGCAGCTTGGGGACAGGGGGCACAGATACGCAGTATTTT
CASSLGTGGTDTQYF
>many|TRBV7-6|NA|TRBJ2-1
TGTGCCAGCAGCTTGGTAACAGGGGACTCTCCCTACAATGAGCAGTTCTTC
CASSLVTGDSPYNEQFF
>many|TRBV6-1|TRBD2|TRBJ2-2
TGTGCCAGCAGTAGAACACGCGGGGGGGGCCACACCGGGGAGCTGTTTTTT
CASSRTRGGGHTGELFF
>NA|TRBV20-1|NA|TRBJ2-2
TGCAGTGCTAGGAACCGAGGGCAATCAGCCACCGGGGAGCTGTTTTTT
CSARNRGQSATGELFF
>few|TRBV5-6|NA|TRBJ2-7
TGTGCCAGCAGCTCGGCTGGTTCCGTCTGGTACGAGCAGTACTTC
CASSSAGSVWYEQYF
>many|TRBV2|TRBD2|TRBJ2-1
TGTGCCAGCAATTTCTTGCGGGAGGGCAACAATGAGCAGTTCTTC
CASNFLREGNNEQFF
>few|TRBV27|TRBD1|TRBJ1-2
TGTGCCAGCACAAACCGACAGGGACGGAACTATGGCTACACCTTC
CASTNRQGRNYGYTF
>many|TRBV7-3|NA|TRBJ1-2
TGTGCCAGCAGCTTGCCGGGGTCCCTTGTCATCTTC
CASSLPGSLVIF
>once|TRBV7-2|NA|TRBJ2-7
TGTGCCAGCAGCCACGGGGTTGGGGCGGGGGAGCAGTACTTC
CASSHGVGAGEQYF
>many|TRBV5-4|NA|TRBJ1-3
TGTGCCAGCAGCTGGTCCATGGAAAACACCATATATTTT
CASSWSMENTIYF
>NA|TRBV11-2|NA|TRBJ2-7
TGTGCCAGCAGCTTAGGTGTGGGGGCCGGGGGTTACGAGCAGTACTTC
CASSLGVGAGGYEQYF
>many|TRBV7-9|TRBD1|TRBJ2-3
TGTGCCAGCAGCTTAGGCTTGACAGGGGACCTCCTTAGCACAGATACGCAGTATTTT
CASSLGLTGDLLSTDTQYF
>many|TRBV30|NA|TRBJ1-4
TGTGCCTGGCAAGGCTCCTTGAGGAAACTGTTTTTT
CAWQGSLRKLFF
>many|TRBV2|NA|TRBJ1-5
TGTGCTAGCAGTGATCGCAGGAGCAATCAGCCCCAGCATTTT
CASSDRRSNQPQHF
>few|TRBV25-1|NA|TRBJ2-1
TGTGCCAGCAGTGGCCCACAGGGCTCTCTGGAGCAGTTCTTC
CASSGPQGSLEQFF
>few|TRBV27|TRBD1|TRBJ2-7
TGCGCCAGCAGTTTGAAACAGGGGGCCTACGAGCAGTACTTC
CASSLKQGAYEQYF
>many|TRBV10-1|NA|TRBJ2-7
TGCGCCAGCAGTGAGTCGAAAGAGGAATCCGAGCAGTACTTC
CASSESKEESEQYF
>NA|TRBV19|NA|TRBJ2-1
TGTGCCAGTAGTATAGCCGCATCAGACTATCTGTCCTACAATGAGCAGTTCTTC
CASSIAASDYLSYNEQFF
>many|TRBV20-1|NA|TRBJ2-1
TGCAGTGCTAGAGTCCCCAATGAGCAGTTCTTC
CSARVPNEQFF
>many|TRBV27|NA|TRBJ1-1
TGTGCCAGCAGTTTACAGGGAGGGAACACTGAAGCTTTCTTT
CASSLQGGNTEAFF
>NA|TRBV5-1|NA|TRBJ1-3
TGCGCCAGCAGAAAGTCAACCTTCTCTGGAAACACCATATATTTT
CASRKSTFSGNTIYF
>many|TRBV6-2/TRBV6-3|NA|TRBJ1-4
TGTGCCAGCAGTCGGAGCCAGGCCGCTGAAAAACTGTTTTTT
CASSRSQAAEKLFF
>NA|TRBV12-5|NA|TRBJ1-6
TGTGCTAGTGGTTTTATCGGTACAGGGATGACACCCCTTCACTTT
CASGFIGTGMTPLHF
>NA|TRBV6-2/TRBV6-3|TRBD2|TRBJ2-1
TGTGCCAGCAGTAGACTAGCGGGAGGATTCGAGCAGTTCTTC
CASSRLAGGFEQFF
>many|TRBV7-2|NA|TRBJ1-2
TGTGCCAGCAGCTCGCCGAGATCTAACTATGGCTACACCTTC
CASSSPRSNYGYTF
>many|TRBV2|NA|TRBJ1-5
TGTGCCAGCAGCATCATCCCGGAAGGACAGCCCCAGCATTTT
CASSIIPEGQPQHF
>NA|TRBV20-1|TRBD2|TRBJ2-1
TGCAGTGATAGTCGGGGAGGGTGGAATAAGAAGTTCTTC
CSDSRGGWNKKFF
>NA|TRBV29-1|TRBD2|TRBJ2-1
TGCAGCGTTGAAAGGTCCAGCGGGATTGACCAGTTCTTC
CSVERSSGIDQFF
>many|TRBV18|NA|TRBJ2-4
TGTGCCAGCTCACCAATCGGCTGGACGGAAAACATTCAGTACTTC
CASSPIGWTENIQYF
>many|TRBV3-1|NA|TRBJ2-5
TGTGCCAGCAGCCCATACGGACTCAGGGGAGAGACCCAGTACTTC
CASSPYGLRGETQYF
>many|TRBV6-1|TRBD1|TRBJ2-7
TGTGCCAGCAGCATTGGGGACAGGGGTACCTACGAGCAGTACTTC
CASSIGDRGTYEQYF
>many|TRBV2|NA|TRBJ2-7
TGTGCCAGCGACCGGGGGGACAGGGAGCAGTACTTC
CASDRGDREQYF
>many|TRBV4-1|NA|TRBJ1-1
TGCGCCAGCAGCCAAGATCGGGAAGTGAACACTGAAGCTTTCTTT
CASSQDREVNTEAFF
>NA|TRBV20-1|TRBD2|TRBJ2-1
TGCAGTGCTAGATCCACCCTGACTAGCGGGGGCCTCAATGAGCAGTTCTTC
CSARSTLTSGGLNEQFF
>many|TRBV24-1|NA|TRBJ2-7
TGTGCCACCAGTGGTTCACAGGGTGGAAACGAGCAGTACTTC
CATSGSQGGNEQYF
>NA|TRBV6-1|TRBD1|TRBJ2-7
TGTGCCAGCAGTCAGACAGGGTCCTACGAGCAGTACTTC
CASSQTGSYEQYF
>many|TRBV5-1|NA|TRBJ2-3
TGCGCCAGCAGCTTGGCCGGGGATCAGACAGATACGCAGTATTTT
CASSLAGDQTDTQYF
>many|TRBV18|TRBD2|TRBJ2-1
TGTGCCAGCTCACCACCGCTAGCGGGAGGGCGCGGTGAGCAGTTCTTC
CASSPPLAGGRGEQFF
>few|TRBV6-1|TRBD1|TRBJ2-7
TGTGCCAGCTCCGGGACAGGTGGCTCCTACGAGCAGTACTTC
CASSGTGGSYEQYF
>once|TRBV30|NA|TRBJ2-2
TGTGCCTGGAAACGGACTCCTGCGAGCGGGGAGCTGTTTTTT
CAWKRTPASGELFF
>many|TRBV12-3/TRBV12-4|TRBD2|TRBJ2-3
TGTGCCAGCAGTCCCTCTAGCGGTCTCACAGATACGCAGTATTTT
CASSPSSGLTDTQYF
>NA|TRBV4-2|TRBD1|TRBJ2-7
TGTGCCAGCAGCCAAGACCAGGGACAGTACGAGCAGTACTTC
CASSQDQGQYEQYF
>many|TRBV6-1|NA|TRBJ1-1
TGTGCCAGCAGTGAAGGGTGGGGCAGGGACACTGAAGCTTTCTTT
CASSEGWGRDTEAFF
>many|TRBV6-1|TRBD1|TRBJ1-5
TGTGCCAGCAGTCCGACAGGGAGCAATCAGCCCCAGCATTTT
CASSPTGSNQPQHF
>many|TRBV2|TRBD2|TRBJ2-2
TGTGCCATCTCCGGGCTAGCGGGGGGGCAGAACACCGGGGAGCTGTTTTTT
CAISGLAGGQNTGELFF
>NA|TRBV20-1|TRBD1|TRBJ2-7
TGCAGTGCTAGGGACAGGGGGTTGTCCTACGAGCAGTACTTC
CSARDRGLSYEQYF
>NA|TRBV6-2/TRBV6-3|NA|TRBJ1-2
TGTGCCAGCAGTTCCTTCGACACAAACTATGGCTACACCTTC
CASSSFDTNYGYTF
>many|TRBV30|NA|TRBJ2-5
TGTGCCTGGAGTGTGGACGGCGAAGAGACCCAGTACTTC
CAWSVDGEETQYF